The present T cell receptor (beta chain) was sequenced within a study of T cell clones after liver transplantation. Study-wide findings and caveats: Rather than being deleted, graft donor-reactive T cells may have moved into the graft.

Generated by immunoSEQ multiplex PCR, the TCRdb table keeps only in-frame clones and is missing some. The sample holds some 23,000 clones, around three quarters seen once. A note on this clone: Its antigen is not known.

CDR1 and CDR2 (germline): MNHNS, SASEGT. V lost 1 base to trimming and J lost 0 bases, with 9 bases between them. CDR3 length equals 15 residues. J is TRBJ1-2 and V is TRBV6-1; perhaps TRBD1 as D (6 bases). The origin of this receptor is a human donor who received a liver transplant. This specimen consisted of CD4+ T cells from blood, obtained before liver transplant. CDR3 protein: CASSEGTGPNYGYTF. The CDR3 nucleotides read TGTGCCAGCAGTGAAGGTACAGGGCCTAACTATGGCTACACCTTC.